This T cell receptor (beta chain) was retrieved from a study of post-analysis software for immune sequencing data. Study-wide points: Controls showed lower frequencies than patients for 5 or 6 TRBV segments, and TRBV5-6, TRBV5-1 and TRBV20-1 were among these. Samples from one preparation batch, clustered by F measure, grouped strongly together. People with multiple sclerosis had a significantly lower normalized Chao1 diversity than controls did.

TCR beta cDNA libraries had unique molecular identifiers. A few hundred thousand cDNA molecules came from around 0.96 to 9.9 million T cells. MiXCR, run by TCRdb on the PCR reads, gives a single entry per CDR3 protein. The data show 750,000 to 900,000 distinct CDR3 sequences, about 43% seen once. This clonotype was counted only a few times. Its target is not known. The V gene end was trimmed by 8 bases and the J gene end by 7 bases; junction bases not matched to a gene: 8. This CDR3 region has 13 residues. Germline loops: CDR1 SQVTM, CDR2 ANQGSEA. V usage is TRBV29-1 and J usage is TRBJ2-1, with TRBD1 identical over 10 bases. The sequence derives from a girl aged 5-17 years with multiple sclerosis. Input material: blood. The CDR3 here is CSRSGGQGNEQFF. CDR3 nucleotides: TGCAGCAGGTCCGGGGGACAGGGGAATGAGCAGTTCTTC.